This T cell receptor beta chain came from a study of cytomegalovirus exposure and HLA in healthy donors. Study findings and constraints: Listed as cytomegalovirus-associated were approximately 160 TCR beta chains.

The PCR employed 60 Vbeta primers together with 13 Jbeta primers. Libraries were prepared by immunoSEQ multiplex PCR; TCRdb keeps only in-frame clonotypes and omits some of them. The repertoire holds tens of thousands of clones, with about two thirds as singletons. With regard to this clone: Its antigen remains unidentified.

CDR3 size: 15 residues. V shed 4 bases and J shed 6 bases, with 17 bases lying between them. Germline V CDR1 and CDR2: KGHSH, LQKENI. The receptor's source is a man aged 55-75 years in good health and CMV-seronegative. The sample comprised PBMCs. The chain couples TRBV18 to TRBJ2-3; D may be TRBD1 (5 bases). The CDR3 is CASSLGARSSDTQYF. The CDR3, as DNA: TGTGCCAGCTCACTTGGGGCTAGATCGTCGGATACGCAGTATTTT.